The source of this T cell receptor beta chain is a study of T cell responses to AZD1222 COVID-19 vaccine. Points from the study as a whole: Scientists sampled the repertoires only once the peak T cell response had passed.

This clone has just a few counts. Its antigen remains unknown. Only in-frame clones appear in the TCRdb table, and some are missing; sequencing was by immunoSEQ multiplex PCR. The table records around 66,000 clones, about 88% of them present only once. The source was peripheral blood, collected 28 days after the second dose of the MenACWY control vaccine. The receptor's source is an adult who received the MenACWY meningococcal vaccine as a control.

Written as DNA, the CDR3 is TGCGCCAGCAGGGACGGGACAGGGGACAGCACAGATACGCAGTATTTT. Its protein product is CASRDGTGDSTDTQYF. The chain recombines TRBV5-1 with TRBJ2-3; 10 positions match TRBD1. V lost 5 bases, J lost 0 bases, and 6 bases stayed unmatched. From germline, CDR1 is SGHRS and CDR2 YFSETQ. The CDR3 runs to 16 residues.